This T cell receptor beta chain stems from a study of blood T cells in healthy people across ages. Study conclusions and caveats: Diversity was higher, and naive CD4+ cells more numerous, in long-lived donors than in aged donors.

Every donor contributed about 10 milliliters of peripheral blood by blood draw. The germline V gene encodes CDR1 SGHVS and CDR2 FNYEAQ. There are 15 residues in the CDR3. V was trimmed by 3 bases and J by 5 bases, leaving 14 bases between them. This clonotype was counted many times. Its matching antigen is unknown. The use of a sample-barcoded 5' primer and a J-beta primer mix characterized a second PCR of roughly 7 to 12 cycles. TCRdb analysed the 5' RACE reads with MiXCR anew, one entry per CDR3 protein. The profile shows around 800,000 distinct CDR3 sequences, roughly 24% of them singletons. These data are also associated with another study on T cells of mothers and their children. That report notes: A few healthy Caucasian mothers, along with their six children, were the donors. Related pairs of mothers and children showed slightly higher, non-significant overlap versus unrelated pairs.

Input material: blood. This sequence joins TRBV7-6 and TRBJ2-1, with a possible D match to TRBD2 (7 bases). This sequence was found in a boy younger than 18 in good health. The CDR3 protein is CASSFEGGPHNEQFF. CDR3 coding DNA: TGTGCCAGCAGCTTTGAGGGGGGGCCCCACAATGAGCAGTTCTTC.